This T cell receptor (beta chain) was captured in a study of T cell responses to AZD1222 COVID-19 vaccine. Background on the study: Second-dose groups at about 4 or about 12 weeks were pooled.

Germline loops: CDR1 LGHDT, CDR2 YNNKEL (reference sequence). Trimming took off 4 bases at V and 6 bases at J, with 9 bases between the two ends. The CDR3 totals 13 residues. Assay used: immunoSEQ multiplex PCR; TCRdb lists only in-frame clones, some missing. Seen here are approximately 100,000 clones, about 87% observed once, and the top ten hold around 12%. Sequenced material: peripheral blood, taken on day 0 of AZD1222 vaccination. The V gene is TRBV3-1 (or the pseudogene TRBV3-2), the J gene TRBJ2-2; D perhaps matches TRBD2 (5 bases). This sequence was found in an adult in good health. CDR3 nucleotide sequence: TGTGCCAGCAGCCTTGAGGGAGCCGGGGAGCTGTTTTTT. Its translation: CASSLEGAGELFF.